The 32 T cell receptor beta chains listed next were all sequenced from one sample in a study of T cell responses to AZD1222 COVID-19 vaccine. Clones were read by immunoSEQ multiplex PCR, and TCRdb kept only the in-frame ones, dropping some. The sample lists under 150,000 clones, about 92% seen once, with approximately 2.1% in the top ten. The sequenced sample was peripheral blood, obtained on day 0 of AZD1222 vaccination. The source of these receptors is an adult in good health.

This sequence joins TRBV10-1 and TRBJ2-1; the match to TRBD1 covers 8 bases. The CDR3 sequence is 13 residues long. Germline values: CDR1 WNHNN, CDR2 SYGVQD (reference sequence). The V and J ends lost 3 bases and 5 bases, in that order; junction bases with no gene match: 0. CDR3 coding DNA: TGCGCCAGCAGTGAACAGGGGGACAATGAGCAGTTCTTC. Its protein product is CASSEQGDNEQFF.

The chain joins TRBV5-1 to TRBJ2-2; possible D gene TRBD1, 6 bases. Germline-derived CDR1 and CDR2 are SGHRS and YFSETQ. CDR3 length: 16 amino acids. Trimming took off 1 base at V and 5 bases at J, with 15 bases between the two ends. CDR3 sequence reads: CASSLIAGASTGELFF. CDR3 bases: TGCGCCAGCAGCTTGATTGCAGGGGCTTCAACCGGGGAGCTGTTTTTT.

This clone was seen a few times. The rearrangement joins TRBV7-3 to TRBJ2-7; 8 bases agree with TRBD2. The CDR3 spans 15 residues. Looked up from germline, CDR1 is SGHTA and CDR2 is FQGTGA. The V gene end was trimmed by 5 bases and the J gene end by 4 bases; junction bases not matched to a gene: 10. For the CDR3, the DNA is TGTGCCAGCAGCCCCGGGGGGGCTAGCGGGTACGAGCAGTACTTC. Translated: CASSPGGASGYEQYF.

The chain uses TRBV10-3 and TRBJ1-2, with D perhaps TRBD1 (6 bases). V was trimmed by 7 bases and J by 4 bases, leaving 16 bases between them. Germline V gene lookup returns CDR1 ENHRY and CDR2 SYGVKD. This CDR3 is built from 14 residues. The CDR3 loop is CAIMGAGALYGYTF. The CDR3 coding sequence is TGTGCCATCATGGGGGCGGGCGCCCTCTATGGCTACACCTTC.

The rearrangement joins TRBV12-5 to TRBJ1-1, with D unresolved. This CDR3 has 12 amino acids. V was shortened by 0 bases and J by 11 bases, with 10 bases between the two germline ends. The germline V gene has CDR1 LGHNT and CDR2 FRNRAP. The CDR3 spells CASGLVGQLAFF. The CDR3 DNA follows: TGTGCTAGTGGTTTGGTTGGGCAGCTGGCTTTCTTT.

Here the CDR3 reads CASSLVHTGELFF. Written as DNA, the CDR3 is TGTGCCAGCAGCTTAGTCCACACCGGGGAGCTGTTTTTT. This chain uses TRBV7-2 with TRBJ2-2; D uncertain. CDR1 and CDR2 from the germline V gene are SGHTA and FQGNSA. The CDR3 sequence is 13 residues long. Trimming removed 1 base at V and 3 bases at J, with 3 bases between.

This rearrangement joins TRBV27 to TRBJ1-2; 12 nucleotides match TRBD1. The J segment lost 4 bases and the V segment lost 0 bases, leaving 6 bases of the junction unmatched. The CDR3 has 17 residues. Germline V lookup: CDR1 MNHEY, CDR2 SMNVEV (reference sequence). The CDR3 here is CASSLSGQGAIGYGYTF. CDR3 DNA sequence: TGTGCCAGCAGTTTATCGGGACAGGGGGCGATCGGCTATGGCTACACCTTC.

This chain uses TRBV6-5 with TRBJ1-5, with D hard to call. This CDR3 is 15 amino acids long. The germline gives CDR1 MNHEY, CDR2 SVGAGI. V shed 0 bases and J shed 7 bases, with 13 bases lying between them. CDR3 protein: CASSYSREGGQPQHF. As DNA, the CDR3 is TGTGCCAGCAGTTACTCGAGGGAGGGAGGACAGCCCCAGCATTTT.

V gene TRBV7-8 combines with J gene TRBJ1-1, with a weak D call TRBD1 (5 bases). V lost 1 base and J 2 bases, leaving 11 bases between the germline ends. CDR1 SGHVS and CDR2 FQNEAQ come from the germline V gene. This CDR3 has 15 amino acids. CDR3 sequence (DNA): TGTGCCAGCAGCTTAGGGGGCAGGAGTAACACTGAAGCTTTCTTT. Its protein product is CASSLGGRSNTEAFF.

The chain couples TRBV11-2 to TRBJ1-2, with D unresolved. Germline loops: CDR1 SGHAT, CDR2 FQNNGV. The germline V and J ends were trimmed by 1 base and 5 bases, with 5 bases remaining between them. CDR3 length: 12 residues. The CDR3 region has the DNA TGTGCCAGCAGCTTAGCCCGGTATGGCTACACCTTC. It codes for CASSLARYGYTF. Full variable domain (remainder filled in from reference TRBV11-2 and TRBJ1-2): EAGVAQSPRYKIIEKRQSVAFWCNPISGHATLYWYQQILGQGPKLLIQFQNNGVVDDSQLPKDRFSAERLKGVDSTLKIQPAKLEDSAVYLCASSLARYGYTFGSGTRLTVV.

The chain carries TRBV14 and TRBJ1-2, with D maybe TRBD1 (6 bases). Looked up from germline, CDR1 is SGHDN and CDR2 is FVKESK. The CDR3 sequence is 15 residues long. V lost 6 bases to trimming and J lost 6 bases, with 20 bases between them. Here the CDR3 reads CASSMDRNSLNGYTF. For the CDR3, the DNA is TGTGCCAGCAGTATGGACAGAAACTCCTTGAATGGCTACACCTTC.

The V and J genes are TRBV30 and TRBJ1-4; no clear D. The CDR3 extends over 16 amino acids. The germline gives CDR1 GTSNPN, CDR2 SVGIG (reference sequence). V lost 2 bases and J lost 8, with 21 bases in between. The CDR3 reads CAWSPTRASAAEKLFF. The CDR3 coding sequence is TGTGCCTGGAGTCCAACACGTGCCTCGGCGGCGGAAAAACTGTTTTTT.

The chain couples TRBV23-1 to TRBJ2-7; the D is unclear. TRBV23-1 is an ORF; its function is uncertain. V lost 2 bases to trimming and J lost 3 bases, with 8 bases between them. The CDR3 length is 13 residues. The CDR3 DNA follows: TGCGCCAGCAGTCAAGTCAGGATCTACGAGCAGTACTTC. Its translation is CASSQVRIYEQYF.

J is TRBJ2-1 and V is TRBV5-1; possibly TRBD2 for D (6 bases). The CDR3 spans 16 residues. Germline CDR1 is SGHRS and CDR2 is YFSETQ. The germline V and J ends were trimmed by 4 bases and 0 bases, with 14 bases remaining between them. CDR3: CASSLAAGLSYNEQFF. The CDR3 nucleotides are TGCGCCAGCAGCCTTGCAGCGGGCCTCTCCTACAATGAGCAGTTCTTC.

This sequence joins TRBV5-1 and TRBJ2-1, with D unresolved. This CDR3 region has 14 residues. With 4 bases removed from V and 0 bases from J, the gap between germline ends came to 8 bases. Germline-derived CDR1 and CDR2 are SGHRS and YFSETQ. Written as DNA, the CDR3 is TGCGCCAGCAGCAACGGCGTCTCCTACAATGAGCAGTTCTTC. Translating it yields CASSNGVSYNEQFF.

This sequence joins TRBV28 and TRBJ2-7; 8 bases fit TRBD1. J gave up 3 bases and V 6 bases, and 7 bases lay outside the gene matches. Looked up from germline, CDR1 is MDHEN and CDR2 is SYDVKM. The CDR3 spans 14 residues. In DNA, the CDR3 is TGTGCCAGCAGCCAGGGACAGGTTCTCTACGAGCAGTACTTC. This codes for CASSQGQVLYEQYF.

V usage is TRBV7-9 and J usage is TRBJ1-2; D is ambiguous. This CDR3 contains 16 residues. CDR1 SEHNR and CDR2 FQNEAQ come from the germline V gene (reference sequence). Trimming left V 0 bases short and J 0 bases short, with 11 bases between. The CDR3: CASSLAAGTANYGYTF. The DNA for the CDR3 is TGTGCCAGCAGCTTAGCGGCGGGCACCGCTAACTATGGCTACACCTTC.

The rearrangement uses TRBV19 and TRBJ1-6; no reliable D call. The V end lost 2 bases, the J end lost 8 bases, and 7 bases lay between the germline ends. Germline CDR1 reads LNHDA; CDR2 reads SQIVND (reference sequence). The CDR3 contains 13 residues. The CDR3 is CASSIKQDSPLHF. The CDR3, as DNA: TGTGCCAGTAGTATAAAGCAAGATTCACCCCTCCACTTT. Using reference TRBV19 and TRBJ1-6 for the parts outside the CDR3, the full variable domain is DGGITQSPKYLFRKEGQNVTLSCEQNLNHDAMYWYRQDPGQGLRLIYYSQIVNDFQKGDIAEGYSVSREKKESFPLTVTSAQKNPTAFYLCASSIKQDSPLHFGNGTRLTVT.

This clone was seen a single time. The chain carries TRBV7-9 and TRBJ2-1, with unresolved D. This CDR3 comprises 16 residues. V gave up 2 bases and J gave up 0 bases, with 11 bases separating them. Looked up from germline, CDR1 is SEHNR and CDR2 is FQNEAQ (reference sequence). For the CDR3, the DNA is TGTGCCAGCAGCTTAAGAGGTGTTAGCTCCTACAATGAGCAGTTCTTC. Its translation: CASSLRGVSSYNEQFF.

Written as DNA, the CDR3 is TGTGCCACCTCCTCCTTACGACAGCCCCTCAACCTTAATGAAAAACTGTTTTTT. Protein sequence: CATSSLRQPLNLNEKLFF. The chain joins TRBV7-8 to TRBJ1-4, with a tentative D call TRBD1 (5 bases). This CDR3 is 18 amino acids long. The ends were cut back, 10 bases at V and 4 bases at J, with 28 bases in the middle. Looked up from germline, CDR1 is SGHVS and CDR2 is FQNEAQ.

The chain joins TRBV7-9 to TRBJ1-1; D remains unclear. In germline, CDR1 is SEHNR, CDR2 FQNEAQ (reference sequence). The CDR3 runs to 12 residues. V was shortened by 5 bases and J by 7 bases, with 11 bases between the two germline ends. The CDR3 nucleotides read TGTGCCAGCAGCCCCCAAATGGGTGAAGCTTTCTTT. Translation gives CASSPQMGEAFF.

This clone was counted a single time. The V gene is TRBV5-6, the J gene TRBJ1-1; TRBD1 matches at 10 bases. Losses at the gene ends were 3 bases for V and 4 bases for J; bases not matched to a gene: 15. The CDR3 is made up of 18 amino acids. The germline V gene has CDR1 SGHDT and CDR2 YYEEEE. The CDR3 spells CASSSDRGPFRFATEAFF. In DNA form, the CDR3 reads TGTGCCAGCAGCTCAGACAGGGGGCCTTTTCGCTTTGCCACTGAAGCTTTCTTT.

This chain links TRBV4-1 with TRBJ2-7, with D perhaps TRBD1 or TRBD2 (5 bases each). The length of the CDR3 is 17 residues. Germline V CDR1 and CDR2: MGHRA, YSYEKL. V was pared by 4 bases and J by 0 bases, with 19 bases between. This chain's CDR3 is CASSRGVRAYSSYEQYF. In nucleotides, the CDR3 is TGCGCCAGCAGCCGGGGCGTGAGGGCATACAGCTCCTACGAGCAGTACTTC.

This clone was picked up one time. The J gene is TRBJ2-5, the V gene TRBV3-1 (or the pseudogene TRBV3-2), with D uncertain. The V gene lost 3 bases and the J gene lost 4 bases, with 6 bases spanning the gap. The CDR3 has 12 amino acids. Germline CDR1 and CDR2: LGHDT and YNNKEL (reference sequence). The CDR3 nucleotides read TGTGCCAGCAGCCAGCACAGAGAGACCCAGTACTTC. This encodes CASSQHRETQYF.

The V gene is TRBV14, the J gene TRBJ1-1, with TRBD1 as a possible D gene (6 bases). V gave up 4 bases and J gave up 1 base, with 13 bases separating them. The CDR3 sequence is 15 residues long. Germline V gene lookup returns CDR1 SGHDN and CDR2 FVKESK. The CDR3 nucleotides are TGTGCCAGCAGCCGATTCAGGGGACAGAACACTGAAGCTTTCTTT. It specifies CASSRFRGQNTEAFF. Full variable domain (rest looked up from reference TRBV14 and TRBJ1-1): EAGVTQFPSHSVIEKGQTVTLRCDPISGHDNLYWYRRVMGKEIKFLLHFVKESKQDESGMPNNRFLAERTGGTYSTLKVQPAELEDSGVYFCASSRFRGQNTEAFFGQGTRLTVV.

J is TRBJ2-1 and V is TRBV5-1, with D perhaps TRBD1 or TRBD2 (6 bases each). Germline V gene lookup returns CDR1 SGHRS and CDR2 YFSETQ. This CDR3 contains 14 residues. Trimming removed 6 bases at V and 5 bases at J, with 15 bases between. The CDR3 DNA is TGCGCCAGCAAAGCAGGGGACTTCCACAATGAGCAGTTCTTC. It encodes CASKAGDFHNEQFF.

The chain joins TRBV5-4 to TRBJ1-1; D unclear. V lost 4 bases, J lost 1 base, and 11 bases lay in between. The CDR3 runs to 14 residues. The germline V gene has CDR1 SGHNT and CDR2 YYREEE (reference sequence). CDR3 DNA: TGTGCCAGCAGCGCAAGTCAGAGGAACACTGAAGCTTTCTTT. Its translation: CASSASQRNTEAFF. The variable domain in full, completed from reference TRBV5-4 and TRBJ1-1, reads ETGVTQSPTHLIKTRGQQVTLRCSSQSGHNTVSWYQQALGQGPQFIFQYYREEENGRGNFPPRFSGLQFPNYSSELNVNALELDDSALYLCASSASQRNTEAFFGQGTRLTVV.

The V and J genes are TRBV20-1 and TRBJ2-1; 9 nucleotides agree with TRBD2. Germline V CDR1 and CDR2: DFQATT, SNEGSKA (reference sequence). The ends lost 3 bases at V and 7 bases at J; junction bases unmatched: 7. The CDR3 spans 14 residues. This CDR3 reads CSASGLAPVNEQFF. CDR3 sequence (DNA): TGCAGTGCTAGTGGACTAGCGCCAGTGAATGAGCAGTTCTTC.

J is TRBJ1-1 and V is TRBV12-3 or TRBV12-4, with no clear D. This CDR3 has 12 amino acids. The V end lost 3 bases, the J end lost 1 base, and 3 bases lay between the germline ends. CDR3 amino acids: CASSLANTEAFF. The CDR3 coding sequence is TGTGCCAGCAGTTTGGCGAACACTGAAGCTTTCTTT.

The rearrangement links TRBV3-1 (or the pseudogene TRBV3-2) to TRBJ1-5, with a possible D match to TRBD1 (5 bases). V lost 1 base, J lost 6 bases, and 13 bases lay in between. The length of the CDR3 is 15 residues. The germline CDR1 and CDR2 sequences are LGHDT and YNNKEL (reference sequence). Here the CDR3 reads CASSQGGLWSQPQHF. CDR3 bases: TGTGCCAGCAGCCAAGGGGGACTTTGGAGTCAGCCCCAGCATTTT.

The CDR3 region has the DNA TGCGCCAGCAGCTCACAGGGGGCCCAGGAGCAGTACTTC. It encodes CASSSQGAQEQYF. The chain links TRBV5-1 to TRBJ2-7, with TRBD1 matching over 9 bases. Germline assignment: CDR1 SGHRS and CDR2 YFSETQ. There are 13 residues in the CDR3. The ends lost 3 bases at V and 7 bases at J; junction bases unmatched: 5. The whole variable domain, filled in from reference TRBV5-1 and TRBJ2-7, reads KAGVTQTPRYLIKTRGQQVTLSCSPISGHRSVSWYQQTPGQGLQFLFEYFSETQRNKGNFPGRFSGRQFSNSRSEMNVSTLELGDSALYLCASSSQGAQEQYFGPGTRLTVT.

The sample holds one count of this clone. The chain recombines TRBV15 with TRBJ2-7, with 7 positions matching TRBD1. Germline V gene lookup returns CDR1 LNHNV and CDR2 YYDKDF (reference sequence). The ends lost 4 bases at V and 0 bases at J; junction bases unmatched: 9. This CDR3 has 16 residues. This CDR3 reads CATSNRRQGHSYEQYF. For the CDR3, the DNA is TGTGCCACCAGCAACAGACGACAGGGACACTCCTACGAGCAGTACTTC.